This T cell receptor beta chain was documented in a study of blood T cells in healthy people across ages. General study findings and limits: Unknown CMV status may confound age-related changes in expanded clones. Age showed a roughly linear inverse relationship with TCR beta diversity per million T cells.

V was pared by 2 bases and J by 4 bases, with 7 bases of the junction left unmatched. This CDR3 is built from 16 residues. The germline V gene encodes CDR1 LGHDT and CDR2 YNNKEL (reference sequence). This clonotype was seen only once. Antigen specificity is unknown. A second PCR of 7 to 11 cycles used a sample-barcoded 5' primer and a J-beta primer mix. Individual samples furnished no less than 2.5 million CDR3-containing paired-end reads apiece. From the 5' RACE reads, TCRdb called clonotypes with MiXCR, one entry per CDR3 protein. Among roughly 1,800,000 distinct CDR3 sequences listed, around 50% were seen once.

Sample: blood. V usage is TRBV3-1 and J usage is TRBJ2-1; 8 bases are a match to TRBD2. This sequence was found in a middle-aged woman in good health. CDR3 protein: CASSQWPSGSYNEQFF. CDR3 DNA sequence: TGTGCCAGCAGCCAATGGCCTAGCGGGTCATACAATGAGCAGTTCTTC.